The rows below give T cell receptor beta chains drawn from one sample of a study of identical twins. TCRdb itself ran the 5' RACE reads through MiXCR, one entry per CDR3 protein. Here the sample spans a few hundred thousand distinct CDR3 sequences, 9.6% being singletons. These same data were also listed under a study on yellow fever vaccine responses in identical twins.

Input material: PBMCs. All receptors derive from a woman younger than 30 in good health. Each CDR3 is given with its conserved first and last residue. D genes are given only for firm matches. A clone size is listed for some rows: how often the clone was seen (once, few, many), or a class if it is expanded.

CDR3nt	CDR3aa	j_gene	abundance	d_gene	v_gene	len
TGTGCCAGCACCTGGGGGACGACAAAGAGCTCCTACAATGAGCAGTTCTTC	CASTWGTTKSSYNEQFF	TRBJ2-1	NA	NA	TRBV3-1	17
TGCAGCGTGGGGGGAGCCGGGACTAGCGGGAGCTCCTCCTACAATGAGCAGCTCTTC	CSVGGAGTSGSSSYNEQLF	TRBJ2-1	NA	TRBD2	TRBV29-1	19
TGTGCCAGCAGCTTCACACTAGGACTAGCGGAGACCGGGGAGCTGTTTTTT	CASSFTLGLAETGELFF	TRBJ2-2	NA	TRBD2	TRBV7-9	17
TGTGCCAGCAGTGATCAGGGGGCCGGGTTCTCCGAGCAGTACTTC	CASSDQGAGFSEQYF	TRBJ2-7	few	TRBD1	TRBV25-1	15
TGCGCCAGCAGCCCCCGGGACAGGCCTAGTCAGTACTTC	CASSPRDRPSQYF	TRBJ2-7	many	TRBD1	TRBV5-1	13
TGCAGCGTTTATACAGGGGCCACTGAAGCTTTCTTT	CSVYTGATEAFF	TRBJ1-1	NA	TRBD1	TRBV29-1	12
TGTGCCAGCAGTTTACGGCTAGCGGGAGGGAATAATGAGCAGTTCTTC	CASSLRLAGGNNEQFF	TRBJ2-1	few	TRBD2	TRBV27	16
TGTGCCACCAGCAGAGGGGGGGACCCTCGCACAGATACGCAGTATTTT	CATSRGGDPRTDTQYF	TRBJ2-3	few	NA	TRBV15	16
TGCAGTGCCGTAAACCCGACCAGCTACGAGCAGTACTTC	CSAVNPTSYEQYF	TRBJ2-7	NA	NA	TRBV20-1	13
TGCAGCGTTGTCGGGCAGCTAGAAGAGACCCAGTACTTC	CSVVGQLEETQYF	TRBJ2-5	NA	NA	TRBV29-1	13
TGTGCCAGCAGCTTAGGCCTCTTTGGGGCGGGAGAGATCAATGAGCAGTTCTTC	CASSLGLFGAGEINEQFF	TRBJ2-1	many	TRBD2	TRBV11-2	18